This T cell receptor beta chain is from a study of a mutant IDH1 vaccine in newly diagnosed glioma. Study at large: Treatment recipients were approximately 60% male and approximately 40% female, and their mean age was around 40 years. Patients had received radiotherapy, temozolomide, or both previously, most receiving both. Whole-study findings and limits: Pseudoprogression appeared unlinked to shifts in leading peripheral T cell clonotypes.

The CDR3 has 13 amino acids. The germline gives CDR1 SGHNT, CDR2 YYREEE (reference sequence). Trimming stripped 4 bases from V and 2 bases from J, with 10 bases between. Specified time point: baseline, week 1 (first vaccination visit). Documented treatment: pre-vaccination baseline after standard-of-care therapy. Donors' newly diagnosed IDH1-mutant WHO grade 3 or 4 astrocytomas lacked nuclear ATRX. Profiled with immunoSEQ multiplex PCR; TCRdb holds only in-frame clones, not every one. The repertoire includes about 67,000 clones, 65% to 85% of them detected once, and approximately 4.5% sits in the top ten. Points on this clone: Antigen unknown.

This chain joins TRBV5-4 and TRBJ2-7; D gene unclear. The receptor was isolated from a woman between 18 and 30 years old with glioma. Some clones in this sample may be carry-over from other donors' samples. Sequenced material: peripheral blood mononuclear cells (PBMCs), taken from a glioma patient treated with radiotherapy, temozolomide or both. This CDR3 reads CASSHPNAYEQYF. The CDR3 nucleotides are TGTGCCAGCAGCCACCCAAACGCCTACGAGCAGTACTTC.